Included here is one TCR beta chain sequence, with context. There were only Caucasian adults among the donors, and all lived in Nashville, Tennessee. Genomic DNA belonging to each subset was distributed in equal measure over several immunoSEQ plates. In the authors' methods: As immunoSEQ supplied junction-only sequences (without quality scores), filtering differed. The method was immunoSEQ multiplex PCR; TCRdb's version includes in-frame clones alone and lacks a portion of them. For V, J and clone size, that table is used; D and trimming come from the DNA. This sample has hundreds of thousands of clones; 97% occur once, and the top ten carry 0.057%. The data stem from a study of shared clonotypes between healthy human individuals. Study-wide context: Used for every donor were three CD4 naive, three CD4 memory, two CD8 naive and one CD8 memory plate.

Looked up from germline, CDR1 is MDHEN and CDR2 is SYDVKM. The V end was cut by 5 bases, the J end by 4 bases, with 14 bases between. The CDR3 loop spans 15 amino acids. The rearrangement links TRBV28 to TRBJ1-4; possibly TRBD1 for D (6 bases). Sequencing was performed on naive CD4+ T cells sorted from blood. Specified subset: CD45RA+ positively selected. This receptor was obtained from a woman aged 25 to 39 in good health. CDR3 sequence reads: CASSPVGGLNEKLFF. DNA of the CDR3: TGTGCCAGCAGTCCAGTGGGGGGGCTTAATGAAAAACTGTTTTTT.